These 32 T cell receptor beta chains originate from one sample sequenced in a study of STAT5B mutations in CD4+ large granular lymphocyte leukemia. Using immunoSEQ multiplex PCR, the repertoire was profiled, and TCRdb retains in-frame clones only, with some absent. This sample has about 46,000 clones, with roughly 84% found just once. Sequenced input: CD4+ T cells from blood buffy coats. Source of these receptors: a human donor in good health.

The chain combines TRBV5-4 with TRBJ1-2; possible D gene TRBD1, 5 bases. CDR1 is SGHNT, CDR2 YYREEE, per germline (reference sequence). This CDR3 spans 14 amino acids. V lost 4 bases and J 7 bases, leaving 17 bases between the germline ends. CDR3 DNA: TGTGCCAGCAGCGACAAAACGGGGCCGTCTGGCTACACCTTC. This codes for CASSDKTGPSGYTF.

The chain links TRBV4-1 to TRBJ2-5, with unresolved D. Germline loops: CDR1 MGHRA, CDR2 YSYEKL. This CDR3 has 13 amino acids. The ends were cut back, 4 bases at V and 5 bases at J, with 11 bases in the middle. The CDR3 protein is CASSRGSHETQYF. The CDR3 coding sequence is TGCGCCAGCAGCCGGGGAAGTCATGAGACCCAGTACTTC.

This chain uses TRBV5-1 with TRBJ1-1, with 8 bases fitting TRBD1. The CDR3 has 13 amino acids. The germline gives CDR1 SGHRS, CDR2 YFSETQ. Trimming took 2 bases from V and 3 from J; bases not matched to a gene: 0. The CDR3 region has the DNA TGCGCCAGCAGCTTACAGGGGGACACTGAAGCTTTCTTT. Amino acid sequence: CASSLQGDTEAFF.

The rearrangement joins TRBV9 to TRBJ2-1; D ambiguous. Germline V gene sequence: CDR1 SGDLS, CDR2 YYNGEE. V lost 1 base to trimming and J lost 5 bases, with 4 bases between them. This CDR3 is 12 amino acids long. The CDR3 DNA reads as TGTGCCAGCAGCGTACTGGACAATGAGCAGTTCTTC. This encodes CASSVLDNEQFF. The full variable domain, in which reference TRBV9 and TRBJ2-1 provide the parts outside the CDR3, is DSGVTQTPKHLITATGQRVTLRCSPRSGDLSVYWYQQSLDQGLQFLIQYYNGEERAKGNILERFSAQQFPDLHSELNLSSLELGDSALYFCASSVLDNEQFFGPGTRLTVL.

The chain couples TRBV7-2 to TRBJ2-7; TRBD2 matches 11 bases. V dropped 3 bases and J dropped 6; count of bases not matched to a gene: 7. The CDR3 totals 15 residues. Per germline, CDR1 SGHTA and CDR2 FQGNSA. CDR3 region: CASSLDPGTSGEQYF. The CDR3 bases are TGTGCCAGCAGCTTGGATCCCGGGACTAGCGGCGAGCAGTACTTC.

This chain connects TRBV10-3 to TRBJ1-4; weak D call: TRBD1 (5 bases). Trimming left V 4 bases short and J 6 bases short, with 9 bases between. From germline, CDR1 is ENHRY and CDR2 SYGVKD. The CDR3 is made up of 13 amino acids. The CDR3 spells CAISGQGHEKLFF. The CDR3 DNA sequence: TGTGCCATCAGTGGGCAGGGTCATGAAAAACTGTTTTTT.

The chain employs TRBV5-4 and TRBJ1-2; D perhaps matches TRBD1 (6 bases). This CDR3 is built from 13 residues. Germline values: CDR1 SGHNT, CDR2 YYREEE (reference sequence). V was cut by 4 bases and J by 6 bases, with 13 bases left in between. CDR3 protein: CASSATGSNGYTF. CDR3 coding DNA: TGTGCCAGCAGCGCCACAGGGTCTAATGGCTACACCTTC.

The chain joins TRBV30 to TRBJ1-1; D remains ambiguous. Germline assignment: CDR1 GTSNPN and CDR2 SVGIG (reference sequence). V was clipped by 0 bases and J by 1 base, with 6 bases between them. CDR3 length equals 13 residues. CDR3 loop: CAWSVRKNTEAFF. CDR3 DNA sequence: TGTGCCTGGAGTGTACGGAAGAACACTGAAGCTTTCTTT.

The chain employs TRBV6-1 and TRBJ2-1; 11 positions match TRBD2. This CDR3 spans 13 amino acids. Germline V gene sequence: CDR1 MNHNS, CDR2 SASEGT. Trimming cost V 4 bases and J 9 bases; bases outside gene matches: 2. CDR3: CASSASGGTEQFF. The CDR3 DNA follows: TGTGCCAGCAGTGCTAGCGGGGGGACTGAGCAGTTCTTC.

The V gene is TRBV6-1, the J gene TRBJ2-2; D gene unclear. Trimming stripped 4 bases from V and 0 bases from J, with 9 bases between. CDR1 MNHNS and CDR2 SASEGT come from the germline V gene. The CDR3 sequence is 15 residues long. The CDR3 bases are TGTGCCAGCAGTGGCCAGGTAACGAACACCGGGGAGCTGTTTTTT. Translated, it gives CASSGQVTNTGELFF.

V usage is TRBV30 and J usage is TRBJ2-3; 12 positions agree with TRBD2. Germline V CDR1 and CDR2: GTSNPN, SVGIG (reference sequence). The CDR3 totals 13 residues. V gave up 5 bases and J gave up 4 bases; unmatched junction bases: 1. This CDR3 reads CAWRLAGADTQYF. DNA of the CDR3: TGTGCCTGGCGACTAGCGGGGGCAGATACGCAGTATTTT.

The chain is built from TRBV9 and TRBJ2-5, with 8 positions matching TRBD2. V lost 0 bases and J lost 5; bases outside the gene matches: 6. The CDR3 has 15 residues. The germline V gene encodes CDR1 SGDLS and CDR2 YYNGEE. The CDR3 region is CASSVVSGIFETQYF. CDR3 DNA sequence: TGTGCCAGCAGCGTAGTTAGCGGGATTTTCGAGACCCAGTACTTC.

This rearrangement joins TRBV6-5 to TRBJ1-2, with D perhaps TRBD1 (6 bases). The CDR3 spans 14 residues. Germline CDR1 reads MNHEY; CDR2 reads SVGAGI. V was cut by 6 bases and J by 4 bases, with 15 bases left in between. Here the CDR3 DNA reads TGTGCCAGCAGCTGGGACACTAAACGCTATGGCTACACCTTC. Protein: CASSWDTKRYGYTF.

This chain links TRBV14 with TRBJ1-1; no clear D. This CDR3 has 13 amino acids. Per the germline V gene, CDR1 is SGHDN and CDR2 is FVKESK. With 4 bases removed from V and 4 bases from J, the gap between germline ends came to 10 bases. In nucleotides, the CDR3 is TGTGCCAGCAGCCGCTCCCGCGGCACTGAAGCTTTCTTT. Its protein is CASSRSRGTEAFF.

This chain connects TRBV6-1 to TRBJ2-7; 7 nucleotides match TRBD2. CDR1 is MNHNS, CDR2 SASEGT, per germline. V lost 1 base to trimming and J lost 3 bases; unmatched junction nucleotides: 6. The CDR3 covers 15 residues. The CDR3 spells CASSEVGGFFYEQYF. The CDR3 region has the DNA TGTGCCAGCAGTGAAGTGGGGGGGTTTTTCTACGAGCAGTACTTC.

The J gene is TRBJ2-3, the V gene TRBV11-3; D is possibly TRBD1 or TRBD2 (5 bases each). This CDR3 has 16 amino acids. Germline V gene sequence: CDR1 SGHNT, CDR2 YENEEA. The V end was cut by 1 base, the J end by 4 bases, with 15 bases between. CDR3 DNA: TGTGCCAGCAGCTTAGGTGTACAGGTCGGGGCAGATACGCAGTATTTT. Protein sequence: CASSLGVQVGADTQYF.

DNA of the CDR3: TGTGCCAGCAGCGCAGACAGGGAATTCACTGAAGCTTTCTTT. Protein sequence: CASSADREFTEAFF. V gene TRBV7-2 combines with J gene TRBJ1-1; 7 bases align to TRBD1. Germline assignment: CDR1 SGHTA and CDR2 FQGNSA. This CDR3 comprises 14 residues. After removal of 5 bases from V and 4 bases from J, the junction contained 7 bases not matched to a gene.

The chain employs TRBV4-1 and TRBJ2-7, with 11 positions matching TRBD2. The CDR3 loop spans 17 amino acids. With 0 bases clipped from V and 3 bases from J, the junction kept 7 bases outside the gene matches. Per the germline V gene, CDR1 is MGHRA and CDR2 is YSYEKL. DNA for the CDR3: TGCGCCAGCAGCCAAGATCTGATGCTAGCGGGAGGCTACGAGCAGTACTTC. This codes for CASSQDLMLAGGYEQYF.

The chain carries TRBV11-2 and TRBJ2-7; weak D call: TRBD1 (5 bases). Germline V gives CDR1 SGHAT, CDR2 FQNNGV. The V end lost 5 bases, the J end lost 3 bases, and 14 bases lay between the germline ends. The CDR3 length is 14 residues. Written as DNA, the CDR3 is TGTGCCAGCAGCAGAAATCGACAGTTCTACGAGCAGTACTTC. It translates to CASSRNRQFYEQYF. The full variable domain, completed using reference TRBV11-2 and TRBJ2-7, is EAGVAQSPRYKIIEKRQSVAFWCNPISGHATLYWYQQILGQGPKLLIQFQNNGVVDDSQLPKDRFSAERLKGVDSTLKIQPAKLEDSAVYLCASSRNRQFYEQYFGPGTRLTVT.

J is TRBJ1-2 and V is TRBV28; D uncertain. Trimming stripped 7 bases from V and 4 bases from J, with 16 bases between. This CDR3 has 14 amino acids. Germline CDR1 MDHEN, CDR2 SYDVKM. The CDR3 region has the DNA TGTGCCAGCACCCCACTGGCAGCTCGCTATGGCTACACCTTC. The encoded protein is CASTPLAARYGYTF.

This clone was seen more than once but under ten times. This chain uses TRBV7-9 with TRBJ2-7, with 11 bases that match TRBD1. The CDR3 spans 14 residues. Germline lookup yields CDR1 SEHNR and CDR2 FQNEAQ (reference sequence). V shed 2 bases and J 9 bases; nucleotides not matched to a gene: 6. CDR3 sequence: CASSLRDRGSMQYF. The DNA for the CDR3 is TGTGCCAGCAGCTTACGGGACAGGGGGTCTATGCAGTACTTC.

The chain couples TRBV19 to TRBJ1-5; D gene uncertain. CDR1 is LNHDA, CDR2 SQIVND, per germline (reference sequence). CDR3 length: 20 residues. Between the trimmed V and J ends, which lost 7 bases and 3 bases, there was a span of 31 bases. Here the CDR3 reads CASNLRFQAHDKWNNQPQHF. The CDR3 DNA is TGTGCCAGTAATCTTAGATTCCAGGCCCACGACAAATGGAACAATCAGCCCCAGCATTTT.

The genes are TRBV28 and TRBJ1-4; D is uncertain. The CDR3 runs 12 residues. Trimming took off 8 bases at V and 5 bases at J, with 9 bases between the two ends. From germline, CDR1 is MDHEN and CDR2 SYDVKM. The CDR3 here is CASVTQNEKLFF. DNA of the CDR3: TGTGCCAGCGTGACTCAAAATGAAAAACTGTTTTTT.

The chain couples TRBV7-8 to TRBJ1-5; D is unclear. With 3 bases removed from V and 1 base from J, the gap between germline ends came to 4 bases. The CDR3 extends over 13 amino acids. Germline-derived CDR1 and CDR2 are SGHVS and FQNEAQ. In DNA form, the CDR3 reads TGTGCCAGCAGCTTTAACAGCAATCAGCCCCAGCATTTT. This sequence encodes CASSFNSNQPQHF.

The V and J genes are TRBV14 and TRBJ2-7, with 8 bases lining up with TRBD1. The CDR3 runs 15 residues. V dropped 0 bases and J dropped 7; count of bases not matched to a gene: 8. Per the germline V gene, CDR1 is SGHDN and CDR2 is FVKESK. CDR3 sequence: CASSQDRGRDGEQYF. CDR3 nucleotide sequence: TGTGCCAGCAGCCAAGACAGGGGGCGCGATGGGGAGCAGTACTTC.

In this sample, this clone turned up a few times. The chain combines TRBV5-6 with TRBJ1-2; D not resolved. CDR1 is SGHDT and CDR2 is YYEEEE in the germline V gene. V dropped 6 bases and J dropped 3 bases, with 9 bases sitting between them. This CDR3 region has 12 residues. The CDR3 loop reads CASTSDDYGYTF. CDR3 in DNA: TGTGCCAGCACCTCGGACGACTATGGCTACACCTTC.

The chain uses TRBV5-4 and TRBJ1-6, with TRBD1 identical over 7 bases. V lost 3 bases, J lost 9 bases, and 9 bases stayed unmatched. In germline, CDR1 is SGHNT, CDR2 YYREEE (reference sequence). The CDR3 extends over 15 amino acids. The CDR3 DNA sequence: TGTGCCAGCAGCTCCCCCGGGACAGTAGTTTCACCCCTCCACTTT. Encoded protein: CASSSPGTVVSPLHF.

The chain is built from TRBV7-2 and TRBJ2-1; D not certain. The V gene's germline CDR1 is SGHTA and CDR2 FQGNSA. V was pared by 1 base and J by 8 bases, with 9 bases between. The CDR3 spans 13 residues. CDR3 amino acids: CASSLVRGDEQFF. CDR3 coding DNA: TGTGCCAGCAGCTTAGTTCGTGGGGATGAGCAGTTCTTC. Complete variable domain (other parts from reference TRBV7-2 and TRBJ2-1): GAGVSQSPSNKVTEKGKDVELRCDPISGHTALYWYRQSLGQGLEFLIYFQGNSAPDKSGLPSDRFSAERTGGSVSTLTIQRTQQEDSAVYLCASSLVRGDEQFFGPGTRLTVL.

The gene calls are TRBV5-1 and TRBJ1-3; no definite D call. This CDR3 spans 15 amino acids. V was cut by 0 bases and J by 0 bases, with 7 bases left in between. The germline V gene has CDR1 SGHRS and CDR2 YFSETQ. As DNA, the CDR3 is TGCGCCAGCAGCTTGGGCGGGAACTCTGGAAACACCATATATTTT. Protein product: CASSLGGNSGNTIYF.

The J gene is TRBJ2-5, the V gene TRBV6-5; a possible D gene is TRBD1 (6 bases). This CDR3 comprises 12 residues. The germline V and J ends were trimmed by 6 bases and 4 bases, with 9 bases remaining between them. Germline CDR1 is MNHEY and CDR2 is SVGAGI. CDR3 protein: CASRTGRETQYF. The CDR3 DNA follows: TGTGCCAGCAGAACAGGGAGAGAGACCCAGTACTTC.

The chain employs TRBV7-3 and TRBJ1-2, with a weak D call TRBD1 (5 bases). Germline V lookup: CDR1 SGHTA, CDR2 FQGTGA. The V and J ends lost 2 bases and 5 bases respectively, with 18 bases between them. CDR3 length equals 16 residues. CDR3 loop: CASSLSPGRREYGYTF. The CDR3 DNA follows: TGTGCCAGCAGCTTATCCCCGGGACGGAGGGAATATGGCTACACCTTC.

The chain has TRBV7-2 and TRBJ1-4; TRBD1 agrees at 8 bases. The CDR3 spans 14 residues. V shed 5 bases and J 8 bases; nucleotides not matched to a gene: 7. Germline V gene data show CDR1 as SGHTA and CDR2 as FQGNSA. As DNA, the CDR3 is TGTGCCAGCAGCGCTCCAGGGGGCGTAGAAAAACTGTTTTTT. Its translation is CASSAPGGVEKLFF.